The source of this T cell receptor (beta chain) is a study of blood T cell repertoires in COVID-19. About the research overall: The origin of the acute and convalescent COVID-19 samples was the United States, Italy and Spain. T cells, B-cell-depleted T cells, or PBMCs supplied cDNA or gDNA.

Germline CDR1 SGHNT, CDR2 YYREEE (reference sequence). The CDR3 runs 14 residues. With 5 bases clipped from V and 8 bases from J, the junction kept 8 bases outside the gene matches. Original methodology: The authors estimated nucleated cell counts from reference gene primer amplification. Assay used: immunoSEQ multiplex PCR; TCRdb lists only in-frame clones, some missing. The V and J calls and clone size were taken over from that table, and D and trimming were inferred from the DNA. The sample carries under 200,000 clones, 86% recorded once. This receptor was identified in a woman of 80 years or more in a cohort sampled during active or convalescent COVID-19. This rearrangement joins TRBV5-4 to TRBJ1-4; TRBD1 agrees at 8 bases. The material sequenced was peripheral blood. DNA for the CDR3: TGTGCCAGCAGTCATGGACAGGGAGGGGAAAAACTGTTTTTT. Translation gives CASSHGQGGEKLFF.